This TCR beta chain was recovered during a study of monozygotic twins with inflammatory bowel disease. Study outcomes and limitations: A reduction in TCRbeta diversity (inverse Simpson) was seen in IBD patients relative to healthy co-twins.

Blood samples of roughly 2.5 ml were drawn from every donor. The template was total RNA from whole blood, with no T cell sorting. A remark on this clonotype: The antigen remains unidentified.

Per-sample cDNA came from eight separate reactions. One entry per CDR3 protein, without DNA, is what TCRdb gives after re-calling the 5' RACE reads. Its table records about 210,000 distinct CDR3 sequences. CDR3 length: 17 residues. CDR1 SGHDT and CDR2 YYEEEE come from the germline V gene. The sample comprised blood. The source of this sequence is a human donor with ulcerative colitis or Crohn's disease, or a healthy co-twin of an affected twin (not recorded which). The J gene is TRBJ2-1, the V gene TRBV5-6; TCRdb's assignment of TRBD2 cannot be checked, as there is no DNA. This CDR3 is CASSLVGAGASGGEQFF.